A single sample gave rise to the 32 T cell receptor beta chains below, sequenced in a study of cytomegalovirus exposure and HLA in healthy donors. Clones were sequenced by immunoSEQ multiplex PCR, and TCRdb holds only the in-frame ones, with some missing. The sample includes 50,000 to 65,000 clones, less than 96% of them seen just once. Sample: PBMCs. These receptors all stem from a woman between 18 and 29 years old in good health and CMV-seronegative.

CDR3 amino acids: CASSLSAGGDTQYF. The CDR3 DNA sequence: TGTGCCAGCAGCTTAAGTGCGGGGGGAGATACGCAGTATTTT. The J gene is TRBJ2-3, the V gene TRBV7-9; 8 nucleotides agree with TRBD2. V shed 2 bases, J shed 5 bases, and the junction held 3 bases outside the gene matches. This CDR3 is 14 amino acids long. Germline CDR1 SEHNR, CDR2 FQNEAQ (reference sequence).

The chain joins TRBV4-3 to TRBJ2-6; D is perhaps TRBD2 (5 bases). This CDR3 spans 18 amino acids. Trimming stripped 6 bases from V and 4 bases from J, with 22 bases between. The germline CDR1 and CDR2 sequences are LGHNA and YSLEER. The CDR3 protein is CASRPPPRGGSGANVLTF. CDR3 nucleotide sequence: TGCGCCAGCAGGCCGCCACCTCGGGGTGGTTCCGGGGCCAACGTCCTGACTTTC.

The rearrangement joins TRBV25-1 to TRBJ2-1; 9 nucleotides agree with TRBD1. Germline assignment: CDR1 MGHDK and CDR2 SYGVNS. J was trimmed by 9 bases and V by 7 bases; bases with no gene match: 10. The CDR3 totals 14 residues. In DNA form, the CDR3 reads TGTGCCAGCACCGGCCGGACAGGGGTGGGTGAGCAGTTCTTC. Amino acids: CASTGRTGVGEQFF. Full variable domain (outside the CDR3, taken from reference TRBV25-1 and TRBJ2-1): EADIYQTPRYLVIGTGKKITLECSQTMGHDKMYWYQQDPGMELHLIHYSYGVNSTEKGDLSSESTVSRIRTEHFPLTLESARPSHTSQYLCASTGRTGVGEQFFGPGTRLTVL.

About this clone itself: This sample also contains other DNA sequences that code for the same CDR3. V and J are TRBV28 and TRBJ1-1; D might be TRBD1 (5 bases). Germline CDR1 MDHEN, CDR2 SYDVKM. V was pared by 5 bases and J by 1 base, with 8 bases between. CDR3 length: 13 residues. The CDR3 bases are TGTGCCAGCAGTCTGGGGCAGAACACTGAAGCTTTCTTT. Amino acids: CASSLGQNTEAFF.

The chain combines TRBV19 with TRBJ1-5, with TRBD1 as a possible D gene (5 bases). The CDR3 spans 15 residues. The V end lost 10 bases, the J end lost 2 bases, and 18 bases lay between the germline ends. Germline V lookup: CDR1 LNHDA, CDR2 SQIVND (reference sequence). CDR3 region: CATYSQGGGNQPQHF. The CDR3 DNA reads as TGTGCCACGTACTCGCAGGGTGGGGGCAATCAGCCCCAGCATTTT.

This chain joins TRBV7-9 and TRBJ2-7, with D possibly TRBD2 on 5 matching bases. V lost 10 bases to trimming and J lost 1 base, with 14 bases between them. CDR3 length: 13 residues. Looked up from germline, CDR1 is SEHNR and CDR2 is FQNEAQ (reference sequence). Written as DNA, the CDR3 is TGTGCCACCCGACCCGGGGAATCCTACGAGCAGTACTTC. Amino acid sequence: CATRPGESYEQYF. The whole variable domain, filled in from reference TRBV7-9 and TRBJ2-7, reads DTGVSQNPRHKITKRGQNVTFRCDPISEHNRLYWYRQTLGQGPEFLTYFQNEAQLEKSRLLSDRFSAERPKGSFSTLEIQRTEQGDSAMYLCATRPGESYEQYFGPGTRLTVT.

V usage is TRBV9 and J usage is TRBJ2-3, with D maybe TRBD1 (5 bases). Trimming stripped 4 bases from V and 2 bases from J, with 11 bases between. The germline CDR1 and CDR2 sequences are SGDLS and YYNGEE. The CDR3 consists of 14 residues. The CDR3 is CASSPRQNTDTQYF. Here the CDR3 DNA reads TGTGCCAGCAGCCCCCGACAGAACACAGATACGCAGTATTTT.

The rearrangement joins TRBV27 to TRBJ2-5; weak D call: TRBD2 (6 bases). CDR1 MNHEY and CDR2 SMNVEV come from the germline V gene (reference sequence). The V gene lost 6 bases and the J gene lost 7 bases, with 15 bases spanning the gap. The CDR3 spans 13 residues. The CDR3 DNA is TGTGCCAGCAGGGAAGCGGGCCGGGGGACCCAGTACTTC. Its translation is CASREAGRGTQYF.

The rearrangement links TRBV15 to TRBJ2-7; TRBD2 matches at 7 bases. The germline V gene has CDR1 LNHNV and CDR2 YYDKDF (reference sequence). This CDR3 is 12 amino acids long. Trimming removed 1 base from V and 6 bases from J; junction bases left unmatched: 0. CDR3 bases: TGTGCCACCAGCAGAGGCGGGAGCGAGCAGTACTTC. It encodes CATSRGGSEQYF.

The V and J genes are TRBV30 and TRBJ2-7; D not resolved. V was trimmed by 0 bases and J by 2 bases, leaving 14 bases between them. CDR3 length equals 15 residues. Per germline, CDR1 GTSNPN and CDR2 SVGIG (reference sequence). CDR3 sequence (DNA): TGTGCCTGGAGTGTACGCGGCAAGGTCGCCTACGAGCAGTACTTC. Encoded protein: CAWSVRGKVAYEQYF.

The rearrangement uses TRBV7-9 and TRBJ2-3; 12 bases are a match to TRBD2. CDR3 length: 19 residues. The V and J ends lost 5 bases and 6 bases, in that order; junction bases with no gene match: 18. Germline V gene lookup returns CDR1 SEHNR and CDR2 FQNEAQ (reference sequence). The CDR3 DNA is TGTGCCAGCAGCCCACATCGTGGGCTAGCGGGAGGGCCCCGTGATACGCAGTATTTT. Its protein product is CASSPHRGLAGGPRDTQYF.

The rearrangement joins TRBV11-3 to TRBJ2-2, with TRBD1 matching over 11 bases. The CDR3 is 17 residues long. Trimming at V came to 4 bases and at J to 3 bases, leaving 7 bases not matched to a gene. Germline CDR1 SGHNT, CDR2 YENEEA. The CDR3 protein is CASSSSPGQGDTGELFF. Written as DNA, the CDR3 is TGTGCCAGCAGCTCATCCCCGGGACAGGGGGACACCGGGGAGCTGTTTTTT.

This rearrangement joins TRBV29-1 to TRBJ1-2; 10 bases align to TRBD1. Germline values: CDR1 SQVTM, CDR2 ANQGSEA. CDR3 length: 16 residues. V was clipped by 7 bases and J by 0 bases; unmatched bases: 11. The CDR3 DNA reads as TGCAGCGCCTCGGGACAGGGGACTACCTCTAACTATGGCTACACCTTC. This translates into CSASGQGTTSNYGYTF.

V is TRBV5-1 and J is TRBJ2-5; TRBD2 matches at 14 bases. CDR1 SGHRS and CDR2 YFSETQ come from the germline V gene. The ends lost 0 bases at V and 11 bases at J; junction bases unmatched: 9. The CDR3 runs 16 residues. The CDR3 spells CASSLGLAGGPGEQYF. The CDR3 DNA reads TGCGCCAGCAGCTTGGGACTAGCGGGAGGGCCGGGGGAGCAGTACTTC. Full variable domain (remainder filled in from reference TRBV5-1 and TRBJ2-5): KAGVTQTPRYLIKTRGQQVTLSCSPISGHRSVSWYQQTPGQGLQFLFEYFSETQRNKGNFPGRFSGRQFSNSRSEMNVSTLELGDSALYLCASSLGLAGGPGEQYFGPGTRLLVL.

This clone has just one count. The V call is TRBV5-4, the J call TRBJ2-7; D is possibly TRBD2 (6 bases). V was shortened by 3 bases and J by 1 base, with 8 bases between the two germline ends. This CDR3 is 13 amino acids long. Germline-derived CDR1 and CDR2 are SGHNT and YYREEE (reference sequence). In nucleotides, the CDR3 is TGTGCCAGCAGCTCTGGGGGGTCCTACGAGCAGTACTTC. Its translation is CASSSGGSYEQYF.

The chain links TRBV7-2 to TRBJ2-5, with 8 bases fitting TRBD2. Germline loops: CDR1 SGHTA, CDR2 FQGNSA. The CDR3 has 15 residues. Trimming at V came to 2 bases and at J to 5 bases, leaving 7 bases not matched to a gene. CDR3 in DNA: TGTGCCAGCAGCTTAATGGGGCGCGGGGGGGAGACCCAGTACTTC. This sequence encodes CASSLMGRGGETQYF.

The chain joins TRBV6-1 to TRBJ2-5; no reliable D call. The CDR3 sequence is 11 residues long. V dropped 6 bases and J dropped 2 bases, with 4 bases sitting between them. The germline V gene encodes CDR1 MNHNS and CDR2 SASEGT. DNA for the CDR3: TGTGCCAGCAGGGCACAAGAGACCCAGTACTTC. It encodes CASRAQETQYF.

This CDR3 reads CASSPTGEPYGYTF. The CDR3 region has the DNA TGTGCCAGCAGCCCCACCGGGGAACCCTATGGCTACACCTTC. The chain combines TRBV27 with TRBJ1-2; no definite D call. Germline lookup yields CDR1 MNHEY and CDR2 SMNVEV (reference sequence). The CDR3 contains 14 residues. With 6 bases removed from V and 4 bases from J, the gap between germline ends came to 15 bases.

The CDR3 protein is CASSPGQGAWGGNTIYF. The CDR3 region has the DNA TGCGCCAGCAGTCCGGGACAGGGAGCGTGGGGGGGAAACACCATATATTTT. This chain links TRBV4-3 with TRBJ1-3; 9 bases fit TRBD1. In germline, CDR1 is LGHNA, CDR2 YSLEER. The CDR3 is made up of 17 amino acids. V lost 6 bases and J lost 4; bases outside the gene matches: 13.

V is TRBV10-1 and J is TRBJ2-1; D might be TRBD2 (5 bases). V dropped 4 bases and J dropped 5 bases, with 18 bases sitting between them. Germline V gene data show CDR1 as WNHNN and CDR2 as SYGVQD (reference sequence). The CDR3 extends over 16 amino acids. DNA of the CDR3: TGCGCCAGCAGTGGGCATGGGTCGAGGGCCCACAATGAGCAGTTCTTC. Its protein product is CASSGHGSRAHNEQFF.

V usage is TRBV10-3 and J usage is TRBJ2-3, with 9 bases aligning to TRBD1. The CDR3 runs 13 residues. The J segment lost 3 bases and the V segment lost 6 bases, leaving 1 base of the junction unmatched. The V gene's germline CDR1 is ENHRY and CDR2 SYGVKD. The CDR3 loop is CAIRDRGTDTQYF. The CDR3 nucleotides read TGTGCCATCAGGGACAGGGGTACAGATACGCAGTATTTT.

CDR3 coding DNA: TGTGCCAGCAGTGAAGTCTCCGGGGGGGCGGATACGCAGTATTTT. It codes for CASSEVSGGADTQYF. V gene TRBV6-1 combines with J gene TRBJ2-3; TRBD2 matches at 8 bases. V was pared by 1 base and J by 6 bases, with 6 bases of the junction left unmatched. The germline V gene encodes CDR1 MNHNS and CDR2 SASEGT. This CDR3 comprises 15 residues.

The genes are TRBV19 and TRBJ2-3; 9 bases are shared with TRBD2. Germline V gives CDR1 LNHDA, CDR2 SQIVND (reference sequence). The CDR3 covers 16 residues. V shed 3 bases and J 5 bases; nucleotides not matched to a gene: 9. CDR3 nucleotide sequence: TGTGCCAGTAGTATCGCGGCTAGCGGGAAGGTAGATACGCAGTATTTT. Its translation: CASSIAASGKVDTQYF.

The table lists this clone with a count of one. As DNA, the CDR3 is TGTGCCAGCAGCTTCCGGACTAGCGGAGGGGCAGGCTCCTACGAGCAGTACTTC. Amino acids: CASSFRTSGGAGSYEQYF. The genes are TRBV7-2 and TRBJ2-7; 10 bases line up with TRBD2. Germline loops: CDR1 SGHTA, CDR2 FQGNSA. V shed 3 bases, J shed 0 bases, and the junction held 11 bases outside the gene matches. The CDR3 is 18 amino acids. The full variable domain, rest sourced from reference TRBV7-2 and TRBJ2-7, is GAGVSQSPSNKVTEKGKDVELRCDPISGHTALYWYRQSLGQGLEFLIYFQGNSAPDKSGLPSDRFSAERTGGSVSTLTIQRTQQEDSAVYLCASSFRTSGGAGSYEQYFGPGTRLTVT.

This rearrangement joins TRBV21-1 to TRBJ1-3. TRBV21-1 is described as a pseudogene. This CDR3 region has 16 residues. In DNA form, the CDR3 reads TGTGCCAGCAGCAAGCCGGAGGACTGCCCTGGAAACACCATATATTTT. Protein product: CASSKPEDCPGNTIYF.

The rearrangement joins TRBV19 to TRBJ1-2; TRBD1 might be the D (5 bases). The CDR3 is 13 amino acids. Trimming pared 6 bases from V and 8 bases from J, leaving 16 bases between. Germline loops: CDR1 LNHDA, CDR2 SQIVND (reference sequence). As DNA, the CDR3 is TGTGCCAGTAGCGACCGACTTAGGGGCGGCTACACCTTC. Residues: CASSDRLRGGYTF.

This clone was recorded once. V and J are TRBV11-2 and TRBJ2-5; 10 nucleotides match TRBD2. The CDR3 loop spans 15 amino acids. CDR1 and CDR2 (germline): SGHAT, FQNNGV. The V segment lost 5 bases and the J segment 5 bases; nucleotides outside the gene matches: 8. The CDR3 protein is CASSRSGGALETQYF. The CDR3 DNA sequence: TGTGCCAGCAGCCGGAGCGGGGGGGCCCTGGAGACCCAGTACTTC.

J is TRBJ1-1 and V is TRBV18; D is uncertain. CDR3 size: 15 residues. The ends were cut back, 4 bases at V and 5 bases at J, with 17 bases in the middle. CDR1 KGHSH and CDR2 LQKENI come from the germline V gene. The CDR3 DNA is TGTGCCAGCTCACTCCGGGTGCGGGGAGGTACTGAAGCTTTCTTT. This sequence encodes CASSLRVRGGTEAFF. Drawing the rest from reference TRBV18 and TRBJ1-1, the complete variable domain is NAGVMQNPRHLVRRRGQEARLRCSPMKGHSHVYWYRQLPEEGLKFMVYLQKENIIDESGMPKERFSAEFPKEGPSILRIQQVVRGDSAAYFCASSLRVRGGTEAFFGQGTRLTVV.

The chain links TRBV18 to TRBJ1-2; tentatively, D is TRBD1 (5 bases). This CDR3 has 12 residues. Trimming left V 6 bases short and J 8 bases short, with 13 bases between. Germline CDR1 KGHSH, CDR2 LQKENI. CDR3 coding DNA: TGTGCCAGCTCTCACGGCGGGGCAGGCTACACCTTC. It yields the protein CASSHGGAGYTF.

The rearrangement links TRBV28 to TRBJ1-3, with a weak D call TRBD1 (6 bases). The CDR3 covers 12 residues. Germline CDR1 MDHEN, CDR2 SYDVKM. CDR3 region: CVVQGTGNTIYF. For the CDR3, the DNA is TGTGTCGTACAGGGAACTGGAAACACCATATATTTT.

This CDR3 reads CASSEGTLSTDTQYF. CDR3 DNA sequence: TGTGCCAGCAGTGAAGGGACACTTAGCACAGATACGCAGTATTTT. This chain joins TRBV6-4 and TRBJ2-3, with TRBD1 as a possible D gene (6 bases). From germline, CDR1 is MRHNA and CDR2 SNTAGT. The CDR3 is made up of 15 amino acids. Trimming cost V 3 bases and J 0 bases, with 10 bases left between them.

The genes are TRBV11-2 and TRBJ1-1, with D possibly TRBD1 on 5 matching bases. CDR3 size: 16 residues. The germline CDR1 and CDR2 sequences are SGHAT and FQNNGV. With 1 base removed from V and 4 bases from J, the gap between germline ends came to 16 bases. The CDR3 DNA sequence: TGTGCCAGCAGCTTAGGAGGAGGGGCCTGGGGCACTGAAGCTTTCTTT. Its translation is CASSLGGGAWGTEAFF.